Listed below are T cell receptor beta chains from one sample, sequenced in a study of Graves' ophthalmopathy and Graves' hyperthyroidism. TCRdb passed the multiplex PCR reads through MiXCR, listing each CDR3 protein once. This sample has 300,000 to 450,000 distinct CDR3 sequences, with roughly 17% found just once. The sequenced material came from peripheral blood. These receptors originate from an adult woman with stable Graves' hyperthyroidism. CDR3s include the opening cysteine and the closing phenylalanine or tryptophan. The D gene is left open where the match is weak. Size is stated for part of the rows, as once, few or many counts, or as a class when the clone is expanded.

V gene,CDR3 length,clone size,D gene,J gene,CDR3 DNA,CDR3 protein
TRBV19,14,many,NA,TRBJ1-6,TGTGCCAGTAGTTGGGGCCGAAATAATTCACCCCTCCACTTT,CASSWGRNNSPLHF
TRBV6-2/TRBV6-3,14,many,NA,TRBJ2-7,TGTGCCAGCAGCAAAACAGGGTATTCCAACGAGCAGTACTTC,CASSKTGYSNEQYF
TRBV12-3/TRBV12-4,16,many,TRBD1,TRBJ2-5,TGTGCCAGCAGTTTAGCGTCCAGGGGGCAGGGAGAGACCCAGTACTTC,CASSLASRGQGETQYF
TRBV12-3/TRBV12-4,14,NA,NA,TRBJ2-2,TGTGCCAGCACCAAGGGGGGGAACACCGGGGAGCTGTTTTTT,CASTKGGNTGELFF
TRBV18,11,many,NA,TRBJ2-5,TGTGCCGGCTCACCCCAAGAGACCCAGTACTTC,CAGSPQETQYF
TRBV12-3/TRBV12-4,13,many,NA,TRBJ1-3,TGTGCCAGCGTTTCGGAGCCTGGAAACACCATATATTTT,CASVSEPGNTIYF
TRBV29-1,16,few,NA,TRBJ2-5,TGCAGCGTTGTCCCTTCTTTTACAGGGGACTGGGAGACCCAGTACTTC,CSVVPSFTGDWETQYF
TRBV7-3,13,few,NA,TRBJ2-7,TGTGCCAGCAGCTCTATCTGGGGTTCAGAGCAGTACTTC,CASSSIWGSEQYF
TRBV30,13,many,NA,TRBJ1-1,TGTGCCTGGAGCGATGGACAAATCACTGAAGCTTTCTTT,CAWSDGQITEAFF
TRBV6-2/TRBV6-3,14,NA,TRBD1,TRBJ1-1,TGTGCCAGCACCTACGGACAGGCGAACACTGAAGCTTTCTTT,CASTYGQANTEAFF
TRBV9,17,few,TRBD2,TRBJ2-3,TGTGCCAGCAGCGCAGGGACTAGCGGGCCTTACACAGATACGCAGTATTTT,CASSAGTSGPYTDTQYF
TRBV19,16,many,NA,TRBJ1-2,TGTGCCAGTAGTATCAAAGAAGGTCTGCTGGGCTATGGCTACACCTTC,CASSIKEGLLGYGYTF
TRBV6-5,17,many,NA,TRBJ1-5,TGTGCCAGCAGTTCCCGGGGGAGGGAATATAGCAATCAGCCCCAGCATTTT,CASSSRGREYSNQPQHF
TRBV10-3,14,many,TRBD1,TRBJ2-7,TGTGCCATCAGTACGACAGGGGGCTCCTACGAGCAGTACTTC,CAISTTGGSYEQYF
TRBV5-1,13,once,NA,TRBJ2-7,TGCGCCTGCAGCTTGGGGCAGGGCTACGAGCAGTACTTC,CACSLGQGYEQYF
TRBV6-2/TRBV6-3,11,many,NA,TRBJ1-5,TGTGCCAGCAGTTATATTTGGCCCCAGCATTTT,CASSYIWPQHF
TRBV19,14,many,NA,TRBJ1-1,TGTGCCAGTAGAGGACAGTCTATGAACACTGAAGCTTTCTTT,CASRGQSMNTEAFF
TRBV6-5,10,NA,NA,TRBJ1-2,TGTGCCAGCCTGGGGTGGGGCTACACCTTC,CASLGWGYTF
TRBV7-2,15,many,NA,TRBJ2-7,TGTGCCAGCAGCTTTGCAGGGTCGTTGGGGGGCGAGCAGTACTTC,CASSFAGSLGGEQYF
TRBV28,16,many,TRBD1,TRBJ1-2,TGTGCCAGCGCTCCCCCAGGGGGCGCGTCTTTCGGGGGCTACACCTTC,CASAPPGGASFGGYTF
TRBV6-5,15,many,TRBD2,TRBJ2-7,TGTGCCAGCAGTTACCCCGGGGGAGGGCCCTACGAGCAGTACTTC,CASSYPGGGPYEQYF
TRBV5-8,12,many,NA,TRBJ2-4,TGTGCCAGCAGCTTCGGGGTACACATTCAGTACTTC,CASSFGVHIQYF
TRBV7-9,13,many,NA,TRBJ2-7,TGTGCCAGCAGCCCGGACGGCCCCTACGAGCAGTACTTC,CASSPDGPYEQYF
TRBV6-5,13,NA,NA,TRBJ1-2,TGTGCCAGCAGTTACAATACGGACTATGGCTACACCTTC,CASSYNTDYGYTF
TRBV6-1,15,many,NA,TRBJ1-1,TGTGCCAGCAGTGAATTTGGATCAGCTAACACTGAAGCTTTCTTT,CASSEFGSANTEAFF
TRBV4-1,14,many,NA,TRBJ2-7,TGCGCCAGCAGCCATGACACCGGGGGCTACGAGCAGTACTTC,CASSHDTGGYEQYF
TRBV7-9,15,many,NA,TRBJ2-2,TGTGCCAGCAGCTTAGCGTCCGGTAGGACCGGGGAGCTGTTTTTT,CASSLASGRTGELFF
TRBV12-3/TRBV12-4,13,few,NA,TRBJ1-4,TGTGCCAGCAGTTTAAATCCAGAAGGGGGACTGTTTTTT,CASSLNPEGGLFF
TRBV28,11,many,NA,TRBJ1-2,TGTGCCAGCAGTACCGAGGACAGCTTAGACTTC,CASSTEDSLDF
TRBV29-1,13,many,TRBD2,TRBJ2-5,TGCAGCGTTAGGCTAGCGGGCCAAGAGACCCAGTACTTC,CSVRLAGQETQYF
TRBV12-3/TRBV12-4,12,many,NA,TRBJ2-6,TGTGCCAGCAAGGCTGGGGCCAACGTCCTGACTTTC,CASKAGANVLTF
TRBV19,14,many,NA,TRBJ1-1,TGTGCCAGTAGTACTTCAGGGCAGGGTACTGAAGCTTTCTTT,CASSTSGQGTEAFF
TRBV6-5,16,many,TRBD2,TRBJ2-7,TGTGCCAGCAGTTCCGGGACTAGCGGGGGGAAATACGAGCAGTACTTC,CASSSGTSGGKYEQYF
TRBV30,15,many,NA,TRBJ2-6,TGTGCCTGGAGTAGGGACTTCTCTGGGGCCAACGTCCTGACTTTC,CAWSRDFSGANVLTF
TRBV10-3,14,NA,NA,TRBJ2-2,TGTGCCATCAGTGAATCAGGGAGTACCGGGGAGCTGTTTTTT,CAISESGSTGELFF
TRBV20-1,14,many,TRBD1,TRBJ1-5,TGCAGTGCTAGAGACGGACAGGGGAGATCGCCCCAGCATTTT,CSARDGQGRSPQHF
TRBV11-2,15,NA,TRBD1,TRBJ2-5,TGTGCCAGCAGTCCCGGACAGGGGGCTGGTGAGACCCAGTACTTC,CASSPGQGAGETQYF
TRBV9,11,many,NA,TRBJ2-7,TGTGCCAGCAGCCCCCGAGGGGGTCGCTACTTC,CASSPRGGRYF
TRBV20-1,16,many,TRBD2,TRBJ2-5,TGCAGTGCTAGAGGGGGGCGCGCTAGCGGGAGTTGGACCCAGTACTTC,CSARGGRASGSWTQYF
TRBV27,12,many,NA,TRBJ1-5,TGTGCCAGCAAAAGTAGTTGGGTGGCCCAGCATTTT,CASKSSWVAQHF
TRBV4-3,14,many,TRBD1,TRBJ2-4,TGCGCCAGCAGCCCACGCACAGGGGACGGCATTCAGTACTTC,CASSPRTGDGIQYF
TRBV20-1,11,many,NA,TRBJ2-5,TGCAGTGCTAGACGGGGGGAGACCCAGTACTTC,CSARRGETQYF
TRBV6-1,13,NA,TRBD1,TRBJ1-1,TGTGCCAGCAGACAACAGGGGTACACTGAAGCTTTCTTT,CASRQQGYTEAFF
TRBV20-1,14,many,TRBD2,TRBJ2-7,TGCAGTGCTGGAAAACTAGCGGGAGTGGAAGAGCAGTACTTC,CSAGKLAGVEEQYF
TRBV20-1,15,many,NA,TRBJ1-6,TGCAGTGCTAGAGTCCCCGAAGGGCGGGATTCACCCCTCCACTTT,CSARVPEGRDSPLHF
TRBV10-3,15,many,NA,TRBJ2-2,TGTGCCATCAGTGAGTCGTTGGCGAGCACCGGGGAGCTGTTTTTT,CAISESLASTGELFF
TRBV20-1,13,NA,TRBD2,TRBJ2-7,TGCAGTGCTAGAGCGGCGGGAGGGGCCGAGCAGTACTTC,CSARAAGGAEQYF